One and the same sample provided the 28 T cell receptor beta chains below, sequenced in a study of cytomegalovirus exposure and HLA in healthy donors (dated by TCRdb to the late 2010s). Library prep was done by the immunoSEQ multiplex PCR assay. For the multiplex PCR, a mixture combining 60 forward primers for TCR Vbeta segments and 13 reverse primers for TCR Jbeta segments was used. TCRdb retrieved this table from immuneACCESS and kept in-frame rearrangements only. Not all clones are present; in checked studies, unresolved V genes account for under half, and no reason is known for the remainder. Counted in this sample were about 150,000 clones; roughly 80% of them appeared once. The ten largest clones represent approximately 8% of the sample. The sequenced sample consisted of PBMCs. These receptors originate from a man between 25 and 39 years old in good health and CMV-seropositive.

V usage is TRBV13 and J usage is TRBJ2-7; D may be TRBD1 (6 bases). Trimming left V 0 bases short and J 0 bases short, with 9 bases between. Per the germline V gene, CDR1 is PRHDT and CDR2 is FYEKMQ (reference sequence). CDR3 length: 15 amino acids. CDR3 region: CASSLGTGLSYEQYF. The CDR3 DNA reads TGTGCCAGCAGCTTAGGGACAGGCCTCTCCTACGAGCAGTACTTC.

DNA of the CDR3: TGTGCCAGCAGCGTAGACAGGAACACTGAAGCTTTCTTT. It translates to CASSVDRNTEAFF. The J gene is TRBJ1-1, the V gene TRBV9; unclear D gene. The germline gives CDR1 SGDLS, CDR2 YYNGEE. V lost 0 bases and J lost 1, with 4 bases in between. The CDR3 length is 13 residues.

The rearrangement joins TRBV9 to TRBJ2-7, with D possibly being TRBD2 (5 bases). The germline V and J ends were trimmed by 0 bases and 6 bases, with 16 bases remaining between them. CDR1 and CDR2 from the germline V gene are SGDLS and YYNGEE. The CDR3 has 15 residues. CDR3 amino acids: CASSVEGATVSEQYF. The CDR3 bases are TGTGCCAGCAGCGTAGAGGGAGCGACGGTGTCCGAGCAGTACTTC.

This clone was observed a handful of times. The chain has TRBV14 and TRBJ1-2, with a possible D match to TRBD1 (6 bases). This CDR3 spans 15 amino acids. Trimming pared 2 bases from V and 9 bases from J, leaving 19 bases between. In germline, CDR1 is SGHDN, CDR2 FVKESK. The CDR3 spells CASSQLTGRASSYTF. The CDR3 DNA reads TGTGCCAGCAGCCAATTGACAGGTCGGGCTTCGAGCTACACCTTC.

The chain employs TRBV27 and TRBJ1-5; 7 bases line up with TRBD1. The CDR3 is 16 amino acids. Germline loops: CDR1 MNHEY, CDR2 SMNVEV (reference sequence). After removal of 0 bases from V and 2 bases from J, the junction contained 4 bases not matched to a gene. The CDR3 DNA sequence: TGTGCCAGCAGTTTATCAGGACAGGCGGGCAATCAGCCCCAGCATTTT. Translation gives CASSLSGQAGNQPQHF.

The chain has TRBV5-4 and TRBJ2-1, with 10 bases matching TRBD2. The V and J ends lost 5 bases and 5 bases, in that order; junction bases with no gene match: 4. This CDR3 is 14 amino acids long. CDR1 and CDR2 (germline): SGHNT, YYREEE (reference sequence). The CDR3 nucleotides are TGTGCCAGCAGTTTAGCGGGGGGAAACAATGAGCAGTTCTTC. It specifies CASSLAGGNNEQFF.

This chain links TRBV19 with TRBJ2-3, with 13 nucleotides matching TRBD2. The CDR3 has 16 amino acids. V lost 5 bases and J lost 3; bases outside the gene matches: 5. CDR1 and CDR2 (germline): LNHDA, SQIVND (reference sequence). CDR3: CASSQTSGGNTDTQYF. For the CDR3, the DNA is TGTGCCAGTAGTCAGACTAGCGGGGGGAATACAGATACGCAGTATTTT.

This clone was found once. The V and J genes are TRBV7-9 and TRBJ1-5; TRBD1 matches 7 bases. V trimming: 6 bases; J trimming: 7 bases; junction bases outside the gene matches: 12. Germline CDR1 reads SEHNR; CDR2 reads FQNEAQ (reference sequence). The CDR3 extends over 15 amino acids. The CDR3 protein is CASSPGRGPRQPQHF. The DNA of the CDR3 is TGTGCCAGCAGTCCCGGAAGGGGGCCAAGGCAGCCCCAGCATTTT.

This clone was recorded only once. The chain combines TRBV30 with TRBJ1-1; tentatively, D is TRBD1 (5 bases). CDR3 length: 16 amino acids. V lost 4 bases, J lost 0 bases, and 18 bases lay in between. The V gene's germline CDR1 is GTSNPN and CDR2 SVGIG (reference sequence). CDR3 region: CAWTRGGWGMNTEAFF. CDR3 bases: TGTGCCTGGACTCGCGGGGGGTGGGGGATGAACACTGAAGCTTTCTTT.

The rearrangement links TRBV30 to TRBJ2-3; 7 positions match TRBD1. Unmatched junction bases numbered 1, after V lost 0 bases and J lost 1 base. Germline CDR1 and CDR2: GTSNPN and SVGIG (reference sequence). The CDR3 is 14 residues long. The CDR3 reads CAWSVGQGTDTQYF. The CDR3 DNA reads TGTGCCTGGAGTGTCGGACAGGGCACAGATACGCAGTATTTT. The complete variable domain, with remaining parts taken from reference TRBV30 and TRBJ2-3, reads SQTIHQWPATLVQPVGSPLSLECTVEGTSNPNLYWYRQAAGRGLQLLFYSVGIGQISSEVPQNLSASRPQDRQFILSSKKLLLSDSGFYLCAWSVGQGTDTQYFGPGTRLTVL.

V is TRBV5-1 and J is TRBJ2-5; TRBD1 agrees at 8 bases. The CDR3 runs to 15 residues. Germline V CDR1 and CDR2: SGHRS, YFSETQ. V shed 6 bases, J shed 3 bases, and the junction held 10 bases outside the gene matches. CDR3 nucleotides: TGCGCCAGCACGGCAGGGGGCATTCAAGAAGAGACCCAGTACTTC. Translating gives CASTAGGIQEETQYF.

The V gene is TRBV6-6, the J gene TRBJ1-4; tentatively, D is TRBD1 (6 bases). The V end lost 6 bases, the J end lost 1 base, and 12 bases lay between the germline ends. The CDR3 sequence is 15 residues long. Germline-derived CDR1 and CDR2 are MNHNY and SVGAGI (reference sequence). DNA of the CDR3: TGTGCCAGCAGGGATACAGGGTTAACTAATGAAAAACTGTTTTTT. The encoded protein is CASRDTGLTNEKLFF.

This chain joins TRBV18 and TRBJ2-7; 7 nucleotides agree with TRBD1. CDR3 length equals 16 residues. The V gene's germline CDR1 is KGHSH and CDR2 LQKENI. J gave up 2 bases and V 2 bases, and 9 bases lay outside the gene matches. The chain's CDR3 is CASSPLGETGTYEQYF. CDR3 nucleotide sequence: TGTGCCAGCTCACCATTAGGGGAGACAGGGACCTACGAGCAGTACTTC.

The V and J genes are TRBV19 and TRBJ2-7; tentative D call: TRBD1 (6 bases). The CDR3 sequence is 13 residues long. Germline V gives CDR1 LNHDA, CDR2 SQIVND (reference sequence). Deletions cut 7 bases from V and 3 bases from J, with 13 bases between. The CDR3 region has the DNA TGTGCCAGTAATGGGGGCCATGACTACGAGCAGTACTTC. This codes for CASNGGHDYEQYF.

The CDR3 sequence: CASSQELAGSTDTQYF. CDR3 bases: TGTGCCAGCAGCCAAGAGCTAGCGGGGAGCACAGATACGCAGTATTTT. The V and J genes are TRBV4-2 and TRBJ2-3; 9 bases map to TRBD2. CDR3 size: 16 residues. Trimming at V came to 0 bases and at J to 0 bases, leaving 1 base not matched to a gene. The germline V gene has CDR1 LGHNA and CDR2 YNFKEQ.

The chain carries TRBV30 and TRBJ2-5; 7 nucleotides agree with TRBD2. Germline V gene data show CDR1 as GTSNPN and CDR2 as SVGIG (reference sequence). V was pared by 7 bases and J by 4 bases, with 6 bases of the junction left unmatched. The CDR3 length is 12 residues. In DNA, the CDR3 is TGTGCCTCCTCCGGGGGGAGAGAGACCCAGTACTTC. It specifies CASSGGRETQYF.

This rearrangement joins TRBV7-8 to TRBJ2-5, with D perhaps matching TRBD1 (5 bases). Per germline, CDR1 SGHVS and CDR2 FQNEAQ. Deletions cut 1 base from V and 1 base from J, with 7 bases between. This CDR3 contains 14 residues. Here the CDR3 DNA reads TGTGCCAGCAGCTTAGGAGACAGCCAAGAGACCCAGTACTTC. Translated: CASSLGDSQETQYF.

This clone was counted once. This sequence joins TRBV19 and TRBJ2-1; D gene unclear. Germline lookup yields CDR1 LNHDA and CDR2 SQIVND (reference sequence). V was pared by 2 bases and J by 7 bases, with 9 bases between. This CDR3 spans 13 amino acids. CDR3 in amino acids: CASSIPHINEQFF. Here the CDR3 DNA reads TGTGCCAGTAGTATACCCCACATAAATGAGCAGTTCTTC.

The chain is built from TRBV10-3 and TRBJ1-1, with a possible D match to TRBD1 (5 bases). This CDR3 comprises 13 residues. In germline, CDR1 is ENHRY, CDR2 SYGVKD. The V and J ends lost 6 bases and 1 base respectively, with 9 bases between them. The CDR3 region has the DNA TGTGCCATCAGCCTCGACAGGAACACTGAAGCTTTCTTT. It yields the protein CAISLDRNTEAFF.

V is TRBV10-2 and J is TRBJ2-7; possible D gene TRBD1, 5 bases. The CDR3 loop spans 15 amino acids. In germline, CDR1 is WSHSY, CDR2 SAAADI. V was clipped by 0 bases and J by 0 bases, with 9 bases between them. CDR3 sequence: CASSESAGYSYEQYF. In DNA form, the CDR3 reads TGCGCCAGCAGTGAGTCGGCAGGGTACTCCTACGAGCAGTACTTC.

This chain links TRBV30 with TRBJ2-7; 13 bases agree with TRBD2. The CDR3 has 11 amino acids. From germline, CDR1 is GTSNPN and CDR2 SVGIG (reference sequence). J lost 12 bases, V lost 5 bases, and 4 bases had no gene match. CDR3 bases: TGTGCCTGGGGACTAGCGGGGGAAGGGTACTTC. Protein sequence: CAWGLAGEGYF. Full variable domain (rest looked up from reference TRBV30 and TRBJ2-7): SQTIHQWPATLVQPVGSPLSLECTVEGTSNPNLYWYRQAAGRGLQLLFYSVGIGQISSEVPQNLSASRPQDRQFILSSKKLLLSDSGFYLCAWGLAGEGYFGPGTRLTVT.

This rearrangement joins TRBV10-3 to TRBJ1-1; the D gene is possibly TRBD1 (5 bases). The CDR3 extends over 12 amino acids. Germline V lookup: CDR1 ENHRY, CDR2 SYGVKD. Trimming pared 9 bases from V and 3 bases from J, leaving 11 bases between. The CDR3 DNA reads TGTGCCATTCGGGGGTCCGACACTGAAGCTTTCTTT. It yields the protein CAIRGSDTEAFF.

This chain connects TRBV5-4 to TRBJ2-5, with D maybe TRBD2 (6 bases). Trimming pared 3 bases from V and 0 bases from J, leaving 9 bases between. CDR3 length: 14 amino acids. Looked up from germline, CDR1 is SGHNT and CDR2 is YYREEE (reference sequence). CDR3 bases: TGTGCCAGCAGCTCCCGGGACTACCAAGAGACCCAGTACTTC. This codes for CASSSRDYQETQYF.

V is TRBV25-1 and J is TRBJ2-3; D is possibly TRBD2 (6 bases). CDR3 length: 14 residues. V lost 8 bases to trimming and J lost 0 bases, with 12 bases between them. The germline V gene has CDR1 MGHDK and CDR2 SYGVNS. CDR3 nucleotides: TGTGCCAGCGGGGAGGATAGGAGCACAGATACGCAGTATTTT. This translates into CASGEDRSTDTQYF.

The chain employs TRBV2 and TRBJ2-3; the D is unclear. V was pared by 5 bases and J by 5 bases, with 5 bases between. Germline V gene sequence: CDR1 SNHLY, CDR2 FYNNEI. This CDR3 has 11 residues. CDR3 bases: TGTGCCAGCAGTCCTGTAGATACGCAGTATTTT. It specifies CASSPVDTQYF.

V gene TRBV7-9 combines with J gene TRBJ1-2; 7 bases are shared with TRBD1. Losses at the gene ends were 4 bases for V and 2 bases for J; bases not matched to a gene: 4. This CDR3 is built from 14 residues. CDR1 is SEHNR, CDR2 FQNEAQ, per germline (reference sequence). CDR3 in DNA: TGTGCCAGCAGCTCCGGGACAGTGAACTATGGCTACACCTTC. It specifies CASSSGTVNYGYTF.

The chain uses TRBV28 and TRBJ1-5; unclear D gene. CDR1 and CDR2 (germline): MDHEN, SYDVKM. This CDR3 is built from 14 residues. The V and J ends lost 10 bases and 1 base respectively, with 14 bases between them. The CDR3, as DNA: TGTGCCAACGGGAAAAGGGCCAGCAATCAGCCCCAGCATTTT. This encodes CANGKRASNQPQHF.

The CDR3 DNA follows: TGCAGCGTTGGGCGAGGGTCAGGGGCCGGGAACACTGAAGCTTTCTTT. It is translated as CSVGRGSGAGNTEAFF. This chain connects TRBV29-1 to TRBJ1-1; possible D gene TRBD1, 6 bases. Germline V gene lookup returns CDR1 SQVTM and CDR2 ANQGSEA. V lost 4 bases to trimming and J lost 1 base, with 19 bases between them. The CDR3 is 16 residues long.